One sample yielded the 5 T cell receptor beta chains listed below, sequenced in a study of blood T cells in healthy people across ages. Then a second PCR, running roughly 6 to 11 cycles, was carried out with a sample-barcoded 5' primer and a J-beta primer mix. TCRdb reprocessed the 5' RACE reads via MiXCR and lists one record per CDR3 protein. This table has some 1,500,000 distinct CDR3 sequences, approximately 43% appearing once. The source material was blood. The receptors were sampled from a woman younger than 30 in good health.

The chain carries TRBV27 and TRBJ1-5; D is uncertain. Deletions cut 1 base from V and 0 bases from J, with 7 bases between. This CDR3 comprises 15 residues. Germline V gives CDR1 MNHEY, CDR2 SMNVEV (reference sequence). The CDR3 sequence: CASSLFNRSNQPQHF. Written as DNA, the CDR3 is TGTGCCAGCAGTTTATTCAATCGTAGCAATCAGCCCCAGCATTTT.

This clonotype was observed a few times. V gene TRBV7-2 combines with J gene TRBJ2-7; D perhaps matches TRBD2 (6 bases). The V and J ends lost 3 bases and 2 bases respectively, with 14 bases between them. Germline CDR1 and CDR2: SGHTA and FQGNSA. The CDR3 is 15 residues long. Here the CDR3 DNA reads TGTGCCAGCAGCTTTCGGGCGGGATGGACCTACGAGCAGTACTTC. Residues: CASSFRAGWTYEQYF.

The chain uses TRBV6-6 and TRBJ1-2; D might be TRBD1 (5 bases). Trimming cost V 2 bases and J 8 bases, with 15 bases left between them. The CDR3 is 14 residues long. The V gene's germline CDR1 is MNHNY and CDR2 SVGAGI (reference sequence). The CDR3 region has the DNA TGTGCCAGCAGTTACCCTTCCGGGACGGCGGGCTACACCTTC. This translates into CASSYPSGTAGYTF.

This clonotype has a single count. The chain links TRBV9 to TRBJ2-1; 7 nucleotides match TRBD1. V gave up 3 bases and J gave up 6 bases; unmatched junction bases: 9. Germline CDR1 and CDR2: SGDLS and YYNGEE. CDR3 length: 15 residues. CDR3 nucleotides: TGTGCCAGCAGCGGACGACAGGGCGGATCCAATGAGCAGTTCTTC. It is translated as CASSGRQGGSNEQFF.

This clonotype was detected once. The CDR3 DNA follows: TGTGCCAGCAGTTACCCTAGCGGGGCCGTCGCCTACGAGCAGTACTTC. Translated: CASSYPSGAVAYEQYF. The chain combines TRBV6-2 or TRBV6-3 with TRBJ2-7, with 9 bases identical to TRBD2. CDR1 and CDR2 (germline): MNHEY, SVGEGT. J was trimmed by 2 bases and V by 2 bases; bases with no gene match: 7. The CDR3 has 16 residues.